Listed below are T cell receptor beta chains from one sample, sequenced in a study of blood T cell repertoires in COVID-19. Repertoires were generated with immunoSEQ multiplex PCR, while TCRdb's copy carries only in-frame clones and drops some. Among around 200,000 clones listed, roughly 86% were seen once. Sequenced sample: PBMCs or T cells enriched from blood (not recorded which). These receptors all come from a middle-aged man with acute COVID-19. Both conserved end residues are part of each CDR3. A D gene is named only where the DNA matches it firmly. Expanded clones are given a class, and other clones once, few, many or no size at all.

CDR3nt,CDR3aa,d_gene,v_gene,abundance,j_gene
TGTGCCAGCAGCTCCGCTTGGGGGGATAACCCTCAGGGTGAAAAACTGTTTTTT,CASSSAWGDNPQGEKLFF,NA,TRBV5-4,NA,TRBJ1-4
TGTGCCACCAGCAGAGATCGACTAGCGGCGAACACCGGGGAGCTGTTTTTT,CATSRDRLAANTGELFF,TRBD2,TRBV15,NA,TRBJ2-2
TGTGCCAGCAGCCCGACAGCTTACTACGAGCAGTACTTC,CASSPTAYYEQYF,NA,TRBV11-2,NA,TRBJ2-7
TGTGCCAGCAGACCGATACTAGCGGGAGGGCAGGGGGAGCTGTTTTTT,CASRPILAGGQGELFF,TRBD2,TRBV27,NA,TRBJ2-2
TGTGCCAGCAGCCATAGCGGGAGTGCGGAGACCCAGTACTTC,CASSHSGSAETQYF,TRBD2,TRBV3-1/TRBV3-2,NA,TRBJ2-5
TGTGCCAGCAGTGCCCAGGGACTAGCGGACTCCACAGATACGCAGTATTTT,CASSAQGLADSTDTQYF,TRBD2,TRBV6-4,NA,TRBJ2-3
TGTGCCAGCAGCTTGGGCACTAGCGGGAGTGCCAAAAACATTCAGTACTTC,CASSLGTSGSAKNIQYF,TRBD2,TRBV5-8,NA,TRBJ2-4
TGCGCCAGCAGCTTGACTGGCGGCGGGGAGCTGTTTTTT,CASSLTGGGELFF,NA,TRBV5-1,NA,TRBJ2-2
TGCGCCAGCAGCTTGGGGCTGAACACCGGGGAGCTGTTTTTT,CASSLGLNTGELFF,NA,TRBV5-1,NA,TRBJ2-2
TGTGCCAGCAGGAAAAGGACAGGGGGTCGGGGAGAAACTGAAGCTTTCTTT,CASRKRTGGRGETEAFF,TRBD1,TRBV2,NA,TRBJ1-1
TGTGCCAGCAGCGACCATTCGGGAGAGGGAAAACTGTTTTTT,CASSDHSGEGKLFF,NA,TRBV11-2,NA,TRBJ1-4
TGCGCCAGCAGCTTTCGCACTAGCGGGACCACAGATACGCAGTATTTT,CASSFRTSGTTDTQYF,TRBD2,TRBV5-1,NA,TRBJ2-3
TGTGCCAGCAGTTTAGGAGGACCGAGGATGAACACTGAAGCTTTCTTT,CASSLGGPRMNTEAFF,NA,TRBV27,NA,TRBJ1-1
TGTGCCAGTAGCGACTCAGGGGGAGCCAAAAACATTCAGTACTTC,CASSDSGGAKNIQYF,TRBD1,TRBV19,NA,TRBJ2-4
TGTGCCAGCAGTGAGGTAGGACAGGGGGACGAGCAGTACTTC,CASSEVGQGDEQYF,TRBD1,TRBV6-1,many,TRBJ2-7
TGTGCCAGCGAGGTGGCGGGAGTTCTCCATGAGCAGTTCTTC,CASEVAGVLHEQFF,TRBD2,TRBV2,few,TRBJ2-1
TGCGCCAGCAGCCGCAGCTACGAGCAGTACTTC,CASSRSYEQYF,NA,TRBV4-1,NA,TRBJ2-7
TGTGCCAGCAGTTACGTTGAGGAAACAGATACGCAGTATTTT,CASSYVEETDTQYF,NA,TRBV6-5,NA,TRBJ2-3
TGTGCCAGTAGGCTGACAGGGCAAGAGACCCAGTACTTC,CASRLTGQETQYF,TRBD1,TRBV19,NA,TRBJ2-5
TGCGCCAGCAGTCAATCACCCCTCCTGACAGGGGGTGGGGAGACCCAGTACTTC,CASSQSPLLTGGGETQYF,TRBD1,TRBV23-1,NA,TRBJ2-5
TGTGCCAGCAGTTACCCCGGGACTCCTAACTCCTACGAGCAGTACTTC,CASSYPGTPNSYEQYF,NA,TRBV6-6,NA,TRBJ2-7
TGTGCCAGCAGTTTATTACAGAACACAGATACGCAGTATTTT,CASSLLQNTDTQYF,NA,TRBV27,NA,TRBJ2-3
TGCGCCAGCAGCCCTACAAGGGGTCCCTACAATGAGCAGTTCTTC,CASSPTRGPYNEQFF,NA,TRBV4-3,NA,TRBJ2-1
TGTGCCATCAGTGGCGGGGATGGCTCGACTGAAGCTTTCTTT,CAISGGDGSTEAFF,NA,TRBV10-3,NA,TRBJ1-1
TGTGCCAGTAGTCTCACCGGGACAGTGGCCTACAATGAGCAGTTCTTC,CASSLTGTVAYNEQFF,TRBD1,TRBV19,NA,TRBJ2-1
TGTGCCAGCGGGCGGGACCCCTACGAGCAGTACTTC,CASGRDPYEQYF,NA,TRBV12-3/TRBV12-4,few,TRBJ2-7
TGTGCCAGCAGCTTAGACATGGGCGGGGCGGAGCAGTTCTTC,CASSLDMGGAEQFF,NA,TRBV11-3,many,TRBJ2-1
TGTGCCAGCAGTTTGGCCCGTACCGACGAGCAGTACTTC,CASSLARTDEQYF,NA,TRBV7-2,NA,TRBJ2-7
TGTGCCAGTAGTCCGGGACAGGCCTGGGCATTCCACTTT,CASSPGQAWAFHF,TRBD1,TRBV19,NA,TRBJ1-6
TGTGCCAGCAGCCCCTGGACAGGGGGGCGGGAGCAGTACTTC,CASSPWTGGREQYF,TRBD1,TRBV7-6,NA,TRBJ2-7
TGTGCCAGCTCACCGGCCAACAGGGATAATGAAAAACTGTTTTTT,CASSPANRDNEKLFF,NA,TRBV18,few,TRBJ1-4
TGCAGCGTACCGTTTAGGGGAGGGGGCTACACCTTC,CSVPFRGGGYTF,NA,TRBV29-1,NA,TRBJ1-2
TGCGCCAGCAGCCGGACTACTAGCGCCTCTATCTACAATGAGCAGTTCTTC,CASSRTTSASIYNEQFF,TRBD2,TRBV5-1,NA,TRBJ2-1
TGTGCCATCAGTGAGTCTCCGGGACTAGCGGGAGAAGGTGAGCAGTTCTTC,CAISESPGLAGEGEQFF,TRBD2,TRBV10-3,NA,TRBJ2-1
TGTGCCAGCAGTTTTAGCGGTTTCTCCCGGGACACGCAGTATTTT,CASSFSGFSRDTQYF,NA,TRBV27,NA,TRBJ2-3
TGTGCCAGCAGCCCCGTCGGCCTCCCGAGGACTGAAGCTTTCTTT,CASSPVGLPRTEAFF,NA,TRBV6-5,NA,TRBJ1-1
TGTGCCAGCAGCTTAGAAGCTGGCGGGGAGCTGTTTTTT,CASSLEAGGELFF,NA,TRBV11-2,NA,TRBJ2-2
TGTGCCAGCAGCCTCAGCTCAGGGGGAACTGAAGCTTTCTTT,CASSLSSGGTEAFF,TRBD1,TRBV9,NA,TRBJ1-1
TGTGCCAGTAGTTTCGGACAGCTGAACACTGAAGCTTTCTTT,CASSFGQLNTEAFF,NA,TRBV19,NA,TRBJ1-1
TGTGCCAGCAGTATGATCGACCTCAGCGAGCCCCAGCATTTT,CASSMIDLSEPQHF,NA,TRBV28,NA,TRBJ1-5
TGCGCCAGCAGCCTCGAAAGGCCTAGCGGGAGGACCGGGGAGCTGTTTTTT,CASSLERPSGRTGELFF,TRBD2,TRBV4-3,NA,TRBJ2-2
TGTGCCAGCAGCTGGAAGTCGGGCGGGAGGCCCTACGAGCAGTACTTC,CASSWKSGGRPYEQYF,TRBD2,TRBV5-4,NA,TRBJ2-7
TGTGCCAGTAGTGCCGGGTTGGGCAATCAGCCCCAGCATTTT,CASSAGLGNQPQHF,NA,TRBV19,NA,TRBJ1-5
TGTGCCAGCAGCTTAGCGGGGTATGGCTACACCTTC,CASSLAGYGYTF,NA,TRBV11-2,NA,TRBJ1-2
TGCGCCAGCAGCAAAGGAGGGAGCGGGGAGACCCAGTACTTC,CASSKGGSGETQYF,NA,TRBV5-1,NA,TRBJ2-5
TGTGCCAGCAGCTCGGGGGTAGGGGTCTATGGCTACACCTTC,CASSSGVGVYGYTF,NA,TRBV5-4,NA,TRBJ1-2
TGTGCCAGCAGACAGGGGGCCCCTCTCTCTGGGGCCAACGTCCTGACTTTC,CASRQGAPLSGANVLTF,TRBD1,TRBV28,NA,TRBJ2-6
TGTGCCAGCAGCTTACTTGGGGCAGCCACTGGAAACACCATATATTTT,CASSLLGAATGNTIYF,NA,TRBV5-8,NA,TRBJ1-3